The clone carrying this T cell receptor beta chain was detected only once. These data are taken from a study of technical replicates of blood from a few donors. V dropped 5 bases and J dropped 5; count of bases not matched to a gene: 3. The CDR3 consists of 13 residues. Germline V CDR1 and CDR2: MNHEY, SVGAGI. Sequencing was performed with immunoSEQ multiplex PCR; in TCRdb, only in-frame clones are kept and a portion is missing. The table includes 95,000 or so clones, 85% to 95% detected once. This sequence was found in a human donor in good health. The sequenced material came from T cells isolated from PBMCs. The chain links TRBV6-5 to TRBJ1-2; 9 bases match TRBD1. CDR3 residues: CASSGGQGYGYTF. DNA of the CDR3: TGTGCCAGCAGTGGGGGACAGGGATATGGCTACACCTTC.